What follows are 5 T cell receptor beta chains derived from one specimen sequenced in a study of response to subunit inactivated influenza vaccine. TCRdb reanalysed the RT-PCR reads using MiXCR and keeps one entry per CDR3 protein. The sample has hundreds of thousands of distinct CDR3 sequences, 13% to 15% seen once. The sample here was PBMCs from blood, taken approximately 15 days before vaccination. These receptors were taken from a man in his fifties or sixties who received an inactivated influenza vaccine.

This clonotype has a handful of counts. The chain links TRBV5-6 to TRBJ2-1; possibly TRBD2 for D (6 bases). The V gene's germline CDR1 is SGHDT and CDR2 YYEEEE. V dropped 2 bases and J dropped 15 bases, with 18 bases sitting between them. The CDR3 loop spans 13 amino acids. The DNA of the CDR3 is TGTGCCAGCAGCTTCCGGGACTCCCGTCGGCTGTTCTTC. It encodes CASSFRDSRRLFF.

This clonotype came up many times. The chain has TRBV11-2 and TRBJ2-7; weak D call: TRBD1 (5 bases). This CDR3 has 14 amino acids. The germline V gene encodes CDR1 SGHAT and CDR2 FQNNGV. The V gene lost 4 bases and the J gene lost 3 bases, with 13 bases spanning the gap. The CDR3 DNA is TGTGCCAGCAGCTCCCAGGGATCTCTCTACGAGCAGTACTTC. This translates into CASSSQGSLYEQYF.

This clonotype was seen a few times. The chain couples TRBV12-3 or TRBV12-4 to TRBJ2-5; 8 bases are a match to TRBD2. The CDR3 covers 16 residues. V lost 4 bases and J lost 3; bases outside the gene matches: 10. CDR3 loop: CASSSQFGGVKETQYF. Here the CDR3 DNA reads TGTGCCAGCAGTTCCCAGTTCGGGGGGGTTAAAGAGACCCAGTACTTC.

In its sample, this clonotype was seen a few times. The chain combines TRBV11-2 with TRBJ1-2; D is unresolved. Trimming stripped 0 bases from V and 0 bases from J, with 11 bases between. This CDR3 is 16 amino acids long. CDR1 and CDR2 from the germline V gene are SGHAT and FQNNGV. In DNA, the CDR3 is TGTGCCAGCAGCTTAGAGTTGCCGCCGACTAACTATGGCTACACCTTC. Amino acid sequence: CASSLELPPTNYGYTF.

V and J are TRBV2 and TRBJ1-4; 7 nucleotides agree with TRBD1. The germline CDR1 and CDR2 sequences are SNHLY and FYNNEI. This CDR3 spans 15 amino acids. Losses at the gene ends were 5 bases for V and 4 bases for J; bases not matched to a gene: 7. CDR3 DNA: TGTGCCAGCAGTAAACGACAGGGTAATAATGAAAAACTGTTTTTT. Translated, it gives CASSKRQGNNEKLFF. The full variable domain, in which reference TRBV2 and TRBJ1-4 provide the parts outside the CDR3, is EPEVTQTPSHQVTQMGQEVILRCVPISNHLYFYWYRQILGQKVEFLVSFYNNEISEKSEIFDDQFSVERPDGSNFTLKIRSTKLEDSAMYFCASSKRQGNNEKLFFGSGTQLSVL.